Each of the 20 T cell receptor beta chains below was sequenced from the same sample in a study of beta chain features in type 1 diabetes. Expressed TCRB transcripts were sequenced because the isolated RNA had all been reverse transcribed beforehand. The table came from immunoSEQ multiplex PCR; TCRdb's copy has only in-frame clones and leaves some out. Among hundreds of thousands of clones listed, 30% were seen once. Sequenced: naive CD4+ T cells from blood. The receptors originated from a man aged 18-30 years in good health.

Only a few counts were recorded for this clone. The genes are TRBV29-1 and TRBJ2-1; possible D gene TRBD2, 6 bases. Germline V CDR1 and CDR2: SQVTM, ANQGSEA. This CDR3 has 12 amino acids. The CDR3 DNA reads TGCAGTCTCGGGAGCCCTCGGAATGAGCAGTTCTTC. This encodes CSLGSPRNEQFF.

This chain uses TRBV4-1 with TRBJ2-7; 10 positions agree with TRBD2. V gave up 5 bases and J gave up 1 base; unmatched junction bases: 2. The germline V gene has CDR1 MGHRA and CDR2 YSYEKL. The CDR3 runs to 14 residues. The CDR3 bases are TGCGCCAGCAGCGCTAGCGGGAGTTCCTACGAGCAGTACTTC. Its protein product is CASSASGSSYEQYF.

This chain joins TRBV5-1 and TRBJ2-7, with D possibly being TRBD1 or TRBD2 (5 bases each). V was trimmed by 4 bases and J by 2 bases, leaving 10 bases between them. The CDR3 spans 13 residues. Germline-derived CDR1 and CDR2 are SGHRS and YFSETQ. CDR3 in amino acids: CASSRGDAYEQYF. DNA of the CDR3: TGCGCCAGCAGCCGAGGGGATGCCTACGAGCAGTACTTC.

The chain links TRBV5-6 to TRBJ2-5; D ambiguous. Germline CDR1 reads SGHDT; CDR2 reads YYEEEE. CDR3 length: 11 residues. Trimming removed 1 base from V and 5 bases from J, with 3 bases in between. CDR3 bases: TGTGCCAGCAGCTTGTACGAGACCCAGTACTTC. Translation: CASSLYETQYF.

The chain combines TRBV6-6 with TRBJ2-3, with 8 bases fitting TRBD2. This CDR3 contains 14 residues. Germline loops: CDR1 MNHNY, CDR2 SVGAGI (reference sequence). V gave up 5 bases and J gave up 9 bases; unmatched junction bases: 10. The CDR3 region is CASSPTSGTGTQYF. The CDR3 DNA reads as TGTGCCAGCAGTCCCACTAGCGGCACAGGGACGCAGTATTTT.

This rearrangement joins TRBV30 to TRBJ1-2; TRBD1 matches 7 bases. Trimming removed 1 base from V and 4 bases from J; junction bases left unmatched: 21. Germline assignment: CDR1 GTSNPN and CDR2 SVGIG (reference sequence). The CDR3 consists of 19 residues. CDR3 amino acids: CAWSGNAGTATKLLYGYTF. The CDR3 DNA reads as TGTGCCTGGAGTGGAAACGCCGGGACAGCCACTAAACTCCTCTATGGCTACACCTTC.

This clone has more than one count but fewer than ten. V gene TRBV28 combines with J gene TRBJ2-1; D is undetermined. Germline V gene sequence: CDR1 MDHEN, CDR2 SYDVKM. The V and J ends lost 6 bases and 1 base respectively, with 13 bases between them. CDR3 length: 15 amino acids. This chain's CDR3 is CASSQAVSSYNEQFF. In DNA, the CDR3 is TGTGCCAGCAGCCAAGCAGTTAGTTCCTACAATGAGCAGTTCTTC.

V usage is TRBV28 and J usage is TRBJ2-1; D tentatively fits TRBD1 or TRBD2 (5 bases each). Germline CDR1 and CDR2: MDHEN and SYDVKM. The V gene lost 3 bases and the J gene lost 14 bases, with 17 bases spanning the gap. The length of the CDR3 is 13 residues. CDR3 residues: CASSLSRDGRKFF. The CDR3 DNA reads TGTGCCAGCAGTTTGTCCCGGGACGGTAGGAAGTTCTTC.

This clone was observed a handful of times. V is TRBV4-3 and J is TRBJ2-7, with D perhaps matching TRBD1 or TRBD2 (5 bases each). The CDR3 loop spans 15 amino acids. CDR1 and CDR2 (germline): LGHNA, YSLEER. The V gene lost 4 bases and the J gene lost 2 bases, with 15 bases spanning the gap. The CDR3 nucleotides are TGCGCCAGCAGCCGAGGCGGGCAGGGCCCCTACGAGCAGTACTTC. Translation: CASSRGGQGPYEQYF.

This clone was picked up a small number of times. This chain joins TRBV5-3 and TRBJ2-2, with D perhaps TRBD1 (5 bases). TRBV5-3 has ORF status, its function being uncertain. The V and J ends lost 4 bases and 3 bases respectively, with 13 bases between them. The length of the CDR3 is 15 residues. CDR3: CARSVGQTDTGELFF. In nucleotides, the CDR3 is TGTGCCAGAAGCGTGGGGCAGACGGACACCGGGGAGCTGTTTTTT.

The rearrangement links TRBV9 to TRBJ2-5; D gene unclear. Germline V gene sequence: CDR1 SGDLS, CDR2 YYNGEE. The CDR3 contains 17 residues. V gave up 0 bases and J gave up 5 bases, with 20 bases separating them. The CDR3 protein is CASSVAKRANGSETQYF. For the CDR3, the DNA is TGTGCCAGCAGCGTAGCTAAACGGGCTAATGGGTCGGAGACCCAGTACTTC.

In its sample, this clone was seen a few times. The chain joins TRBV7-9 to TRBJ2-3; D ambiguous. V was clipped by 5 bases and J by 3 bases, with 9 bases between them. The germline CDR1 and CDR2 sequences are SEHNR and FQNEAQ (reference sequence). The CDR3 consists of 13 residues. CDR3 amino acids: CASSIATTDTQYF. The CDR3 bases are TGTGCCAGCAGCATTGCCACGACAGATACGCAGTATTTT.

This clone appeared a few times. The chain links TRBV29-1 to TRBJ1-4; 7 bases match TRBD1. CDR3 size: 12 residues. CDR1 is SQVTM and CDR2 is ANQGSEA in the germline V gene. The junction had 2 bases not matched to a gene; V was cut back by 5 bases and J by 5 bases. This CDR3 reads CSVNRGNEKLFF. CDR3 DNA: TGCAGCGTTAACAGGGGAAATGAAAAACTGTTTTTT. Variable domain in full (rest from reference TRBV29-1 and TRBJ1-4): SAVISQKPSRDICQRGTSLTIQCQVDSQVTMMFWYRQQPGQSLTLIATANQGSEATYESGFVIDKFPISRPNLTFSTLTVSNMSPEDSSIYLCSVNRGNEKLFFGSGTQLSVL.

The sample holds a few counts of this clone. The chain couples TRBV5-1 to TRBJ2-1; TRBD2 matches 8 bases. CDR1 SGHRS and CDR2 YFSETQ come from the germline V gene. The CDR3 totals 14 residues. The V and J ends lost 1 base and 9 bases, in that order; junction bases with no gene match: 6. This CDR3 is CASSLIAGPSEQFF. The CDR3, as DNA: TGCGCCAGCAGCTTGATAGCGGGACCTAGTGAGCAGTTCTTC.

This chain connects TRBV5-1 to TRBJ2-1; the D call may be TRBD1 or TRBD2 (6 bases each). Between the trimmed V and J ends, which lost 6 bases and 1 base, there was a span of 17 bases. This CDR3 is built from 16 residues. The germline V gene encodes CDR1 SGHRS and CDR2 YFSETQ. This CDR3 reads CASTRRGARSYNEQFF. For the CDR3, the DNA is TGCGCCAGCACCCGGAGGGGGGCGCGGTCCTACAATGAGCAGTTCTTC.

CDR3: CASSQDLRWRDKYTGELFF. The CDR3 DNA follows: TGCGCCAGCAGCCAAGATCTAAGGTGGCGGGACAAATACACCGGGGAGCTGTTTTTT. The chain carries TRBV4-3 and TRBJ2-2; D could derive from TRBD1 or TRBD2 (6 bases each). This CDR3 has 19 amino acids. Between the trimmed V and J ends, which lost 0 bases and 3 bases, there was a span of 20 bases. CDR1 is LGHNA and CDR2 is YSLEER in the germline V gene.

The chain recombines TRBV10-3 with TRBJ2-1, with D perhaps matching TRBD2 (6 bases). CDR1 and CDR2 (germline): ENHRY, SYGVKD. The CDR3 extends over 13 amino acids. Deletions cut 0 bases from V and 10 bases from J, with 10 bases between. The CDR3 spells CAISESRGNEQFF. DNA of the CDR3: TGTGCCATCAGTGAGTCTCGGGGGAACGAGCAGTTCTTC.

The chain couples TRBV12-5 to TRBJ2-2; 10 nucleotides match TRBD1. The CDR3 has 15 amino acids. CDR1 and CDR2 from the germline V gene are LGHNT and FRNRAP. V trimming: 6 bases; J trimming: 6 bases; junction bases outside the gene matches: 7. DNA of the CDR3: TGTGCTAGTGGCCGGGACAGGGGAGTACCCGGGGAGCTGTTTTTT. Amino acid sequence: CASGRDRGVPGELFF.

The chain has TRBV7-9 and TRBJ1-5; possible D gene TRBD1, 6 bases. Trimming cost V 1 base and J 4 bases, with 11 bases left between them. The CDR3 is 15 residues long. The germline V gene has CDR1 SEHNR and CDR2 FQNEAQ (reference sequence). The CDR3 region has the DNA TGTGCCAGCAGCTTAGGCGGGGGGCAGAATCAGCCCCAGCATTTT. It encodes CASSLGGGQNQPQHF.

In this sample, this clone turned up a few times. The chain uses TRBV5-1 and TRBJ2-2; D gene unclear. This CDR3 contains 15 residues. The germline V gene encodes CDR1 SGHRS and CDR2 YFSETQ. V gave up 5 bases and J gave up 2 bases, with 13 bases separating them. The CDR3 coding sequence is TGCGCCAGCAGGAGTCCTATTCATAACACCGGGGAGCTGTTTTTT. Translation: CASRSPIHNTGELFF. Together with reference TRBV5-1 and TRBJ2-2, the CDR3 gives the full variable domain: KAGVTQTPRYLIKTRGQQVTLSCSPISGHRSVSWYQQTPGQGLQFLFEYFSETQRNKGNFPGRFSGRQFSNSRSEMNVSTLELGDSALYLCASRSPIHNTGELFFGEGSRLTVL.